The 9 T cell receptor beta chains reported below all come from one sample, sequenced in a study of blood T cells in healthy people across ages. A second PCR, run for about 6 to 12 cycles, used a sample-barcoded 5' primer plus a J-beta primer mix. TCRdb analysed the 5' RACE reads with MiXCR anew, one entry per CDR3 protein. The sample comprises roughly 2 million distinct CDR3 sequences, approximately 50% of which are singletons, and less than 2.5% rests with the top ten. Input material: blood. The receptors originated from a woman in her thirties or forties in good health.

The CDR3 reads CASSYFQGAEAGYTF. The DNA for the CDR3 is TGTGCCAGCAGTTACTTCCAGGGGGCAGAGGCTGGCTACACCTTC. The J gene is TRBJ1-2, the V gene TRBV6-5; 8 bases fit TRBD1. After removal of 1 base from V and 7 bases from J, the junction contained 8 bases not matched to a gene. CDR3 length: 15 amino acids. Germline V gives CDR1 MNHEY, CDR2 SVGAGI.

V usage is TRBV24-1 and J usage is TRBJ2-1, with TRBD2 matching 7 bases. V lost 4 bases to trimming and J lost 2 bases; unmatched junction nucleotides: 13. This CDR3 contains 18 residues. Germline V gives CDR1 KGHDR, CDR2 SFDVKD. Written as DNA, the CDR3 is TGTGCCACCAGTGAGGCCCCCGGCGGCGGGGGTGCCTACAATGAGCAGTTCTTC. Protein product: CATSEAPGGGGAYNEQFF.

This clonotype was counted between two and nine times. This chain uses TRBV7-2 with TRBJ1-6; D uncertain. The CDR3 runs to 14 residues. Germline V gene data show CDR1 as SGHTA and CDR2 as FQGNSA. Trimming removed 1 base at V and 8 bases at J, with 9 bases between. CDR3 sequence reads: CASSLGGGDSPLHF. The CDR3 bases are TGTGCCAGCAGCTTAGGAGGTGGGGATTCACCCCTCCACTTT.

This clonotype turned up a few times. The chain recombines TRBV24-1 with TRBJ2-5; the D call may be TRBD1 or TRBD2 (5 bases each). Germline V gene lookup returns CDR1 KGHDR and CDR2 SFDVKD. V gave up 9 bases and J gave up 1 base, with 8 bases separating them. The CDR3 covers 12 residues. The DNA of the CDR3 is TGTGCCACCGGGGACGGCCAAGAGACCCAGTACTTC. Residues: CATGDGQETQYF.

This chain uses TRBV11-2 with TRBJ2-3, with TRBD1 matching over 9 bases. The CDR3 covers 15 residues. V gave up 5 bases and J gave up 4 bases; unmatched junction bases: 7. The germline CDR1 and CDR2 sequences are SGHAT and FQNNGV. The chain's CDR3 is CASSRNRGRPDTQYF. As DNA, the CDR3 is TGTGCCAGCAGCCGTAACAGGGGGCGCCCAGATACGCAGTATTTT.

V is TRBV27 and J is TRBJ2-5, with D tentatively TRBD1 or TRBD2 (6 bases each). The CDR3 runs 17 residues. Germline V gene lookup returns CDR1 MNHEY and CDR2 SMNVEV (reference sequence). V lost 2 bases and J 3 bases, leaving 19 bases between the germline ends. CDR3 residues: CASSLDARGAIKETQYF. Written as DNA, the CDR3 is TGTGCCAGCAGTTTAGACGCTAGGGGGGCCATAAAAGAGACCCAGTACTTC.

This clonotype has ten or more counts. V and J are TRBV20-1 and TRBJ1-2; no definite D call. Germline V gene lookup returns CDR1 DFQATT and CDR2 SNEGSKA (reference sequence). V was clipped by 5 bases and J by 12 bases, with 19 bases between them. CDR3 length: 12 residues. DNA for the CDR3: TGCAGTGCTCCCCATCGGGATTTTCTACACACCTTC. Translation: CSAPHRDFLHTF.

This chain joins TRBV5-5 and TRBJ2-3; 10 bases line up with TRBD2. V was pared by 2 bases and J by 5 bases, with 11 bases of the junction left unmatched. CDR3 length: 17 amino acids. Germline CDR1 and CDR2: SGHKS and YYEKEE (reference sequence). Here the CDR3 DNA reads TGTGCCAGCAGCTTAACCGTAGCGGGGGGCCATGGAGATACGCAGTATTTT. This gives the protein CASSLTVAGGHGDTQYF.

V and J are TRBV29-1 and TRBJ2-5; D gene unclear. The CDR3 sequence is 12 residues long. Trimming took 5 bases from V and 2 from J, leaving 9 bases between them. The germline V gene encodes CDR1 SQVTM and CDR2 ANQGSEA. CDR3 sequence reads: CSVLESQETQYF. The CDR3, as DNA: TGCAGCGTTTTGGAGTCTCAAGAGACCCAGTACTTC.